A single TCR beta chain is shown here with its context. This clonotype was recorded once. What antigen it recognizes has not been identified. Qualities for individual bases were not recorded, and no much larger clone is one base off. Resting on one read, the evidence is weak. TCR alpha and beta CDR3 regions were amplified with the iRepertoire nested amplicon-rescue multiplex PCR (arm-PCR) platform from RNA. For one-step reverse transcription and amplification, 100-400 ng of tissue mRNA or PBMC total RNA was used as input. Following bead purification, Illumina adapters were added by a secondary multiplex PCR, and libraries between 200 and 400 bp were gel-purified. Demultiplexing relied on internal 6-nucleotide barcodes carried by the libraries. Sequencing of libraries was performed on an Illumina MiSeq with 2x220 or 2x250 nucleotide paired-end reads. Per the original workflow: FLASH 1.2.11 was used to merge paired reads, and BWA-MEM then aligned the reads to the GRCh37 human genome before TRA and TRB reads were extracted. For V and J assignment, an IMGT-derived reference of cassette sequences and CDR3 motifs that included pseudogenes was used. Reads were translated in three frames, and productive CDR3s were defined by a C…FGXG motif without stop codons. Clonotypes were defined as unique combinations of V-J cassette pair and CDR3 amino acid sequence. Reads were filtered by Hamming distance, thresholded by each sample's sequence error rate in mapped regions. TCRdb handled the public reads itself, with Q25 trimming in fastp and clone calling in MiXCR, and kept productive beta chains. Each entry merges the rows of one CDR3 protein and shows their most common DNA and genes. The V and J calls shown here were made by TCRdb, not taken from the authors' results. This sample holds around 190,000 distinct CDR3 sequences; around 40% were observed only once. The ten biggest clones cover 5.2% of the sample.

The CDR3 sequence holds 14 residues, the cysteine and phenylalanine included. Kept here is only the CDR3 DNA, which spans 42 bases and is read in frame from base 1. The germline V gene yields SGHRS for CDR1 and YFSETQ for CDR2. The junction shows trimming of 2 bases on V and 8 bases on J, plus 14 bases between the germline ends. This sample was taken from a study of glioma-infiltrating T cells (dated by TCRdb to 2016 to 2018). Notes on the research overall: Glioma tissue, non-neoplastic brain tissue and matched peripheral blood mononuclear cells were used as sources from which TCR alpha- and beta-chain repertoires were sequenced. To measure divergence between tissue and blood T-cell populations, each tissue-infiltrating repertoire was compared with the peripheral blood repertoire of the same patient. Three low-grade glioma patients, roughly eight primary glioblastoma patients, and three non-glioma patients who contributed non-neoplastic brain tissue made up the paired cohort. What the work shows at the level of the full study, not this receptor alone: Group comparisons were based on small numbers of patients: three non-neoplastic, three low-grade glioma and seven to nine glioblastoma patients. Very few CDR3 sequences were shared between tissue and blood, attributed to high CDR3 diversity and limited sampling. VJ-independent divergence between tissue and blood was lower than expected in non-neoplastic patients but higher than expected in all gliomas, particularly low-grade gliomas.

This receptor was identified in a human donor with low-grade glioma or glioblastoma, undergoing nonglioma brain surgery, or in good health (not recorded which). Specimen: glioma tissue, nonneoplastic brain tissue, or PBMCs (not recorded which). The V gene is TRBV5-1 and the J gene is TRBJ2-1; no D gene call is confident. The CDR3 loop reads CASSFAGRVHEQFF. The base sequence is TGCGCCAGCAGCTTTGCCGGTCGCGTCCATGAGCAGTTCTTC.